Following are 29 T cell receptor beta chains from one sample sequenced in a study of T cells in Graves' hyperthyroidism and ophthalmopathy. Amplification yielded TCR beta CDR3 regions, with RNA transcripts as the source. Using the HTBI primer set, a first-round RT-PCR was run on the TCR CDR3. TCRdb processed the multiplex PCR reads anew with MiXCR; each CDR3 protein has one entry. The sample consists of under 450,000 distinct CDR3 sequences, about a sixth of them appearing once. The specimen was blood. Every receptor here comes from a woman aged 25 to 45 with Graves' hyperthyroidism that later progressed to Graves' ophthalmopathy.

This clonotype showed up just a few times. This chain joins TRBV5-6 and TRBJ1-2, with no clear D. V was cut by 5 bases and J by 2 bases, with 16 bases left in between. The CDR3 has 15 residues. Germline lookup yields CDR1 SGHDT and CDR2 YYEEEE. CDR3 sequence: CASSFSLISNYGYTF. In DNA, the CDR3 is TGTGCCAGCAGTTTTTCCCTCATTTCAAACTATGGCTACACCTTC.

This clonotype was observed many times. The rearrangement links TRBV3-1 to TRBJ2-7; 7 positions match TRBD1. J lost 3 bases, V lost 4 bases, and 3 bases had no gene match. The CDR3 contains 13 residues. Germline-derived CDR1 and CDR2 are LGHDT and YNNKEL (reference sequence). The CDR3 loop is CASSPRGLYEQYF. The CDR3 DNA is TGTGCCAGCAGCCCAAGGGGGCTCTACGAGCAGTACTTC.

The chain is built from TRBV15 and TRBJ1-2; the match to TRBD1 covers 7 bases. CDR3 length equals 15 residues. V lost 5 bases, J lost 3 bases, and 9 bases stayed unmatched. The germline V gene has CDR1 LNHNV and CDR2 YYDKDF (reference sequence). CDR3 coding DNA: TGTGCCACCAGCCACTACCTCGGGACAGACTATGGCTACACCTTC. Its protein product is CATSHYLGTDYGYTF.

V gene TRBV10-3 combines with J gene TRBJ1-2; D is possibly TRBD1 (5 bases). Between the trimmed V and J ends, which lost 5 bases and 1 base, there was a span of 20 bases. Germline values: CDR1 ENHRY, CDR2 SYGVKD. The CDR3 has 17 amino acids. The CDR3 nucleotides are TGTGCCATCAGTCAGGGTATAGGATTTCTCCTTAACTATGGCTACACCTTC. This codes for CAISQGIGFLLNYGYTF.

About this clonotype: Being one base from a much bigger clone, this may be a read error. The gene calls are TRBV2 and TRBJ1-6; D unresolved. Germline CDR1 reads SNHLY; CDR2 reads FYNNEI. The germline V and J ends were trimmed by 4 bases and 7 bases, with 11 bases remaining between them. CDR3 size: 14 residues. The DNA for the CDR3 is TGTGCCAGCAGTGGACATGCGGCGAATTCACCCCTCCACTTT. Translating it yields CASSGHAANSPLHF.

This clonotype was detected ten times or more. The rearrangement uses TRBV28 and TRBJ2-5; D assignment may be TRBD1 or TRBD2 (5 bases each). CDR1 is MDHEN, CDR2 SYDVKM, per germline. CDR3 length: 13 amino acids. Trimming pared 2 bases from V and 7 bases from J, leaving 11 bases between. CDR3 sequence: CASSLAGDATQYF. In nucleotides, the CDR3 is TGTGCCAGCAGTTTAGCTGGGGACGCGACCCAGTACTTC.

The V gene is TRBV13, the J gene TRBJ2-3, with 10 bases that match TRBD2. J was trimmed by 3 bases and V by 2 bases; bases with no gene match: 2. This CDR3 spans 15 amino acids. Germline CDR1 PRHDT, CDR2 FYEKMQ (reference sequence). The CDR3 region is CASSLSLAGTDTQYF. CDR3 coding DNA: TGTGCCAGCAGCTTATCACTAGCGGGAACAGATACGCAGTATTTT.

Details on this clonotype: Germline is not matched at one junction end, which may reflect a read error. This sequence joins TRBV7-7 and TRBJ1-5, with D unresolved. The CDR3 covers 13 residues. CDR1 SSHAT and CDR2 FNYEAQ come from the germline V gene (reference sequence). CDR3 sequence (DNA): TGTGCTAGCAGCTTCGTTAACAATCAGCCCCAGCATTTT. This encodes CASSFVNNQPQHF.

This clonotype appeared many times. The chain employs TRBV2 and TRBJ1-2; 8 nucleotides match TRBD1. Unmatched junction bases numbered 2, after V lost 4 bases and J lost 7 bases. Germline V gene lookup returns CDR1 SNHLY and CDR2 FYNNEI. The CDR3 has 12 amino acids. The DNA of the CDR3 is TGTGCCAGCAGTGCGGACAGGGCTGGCTACACCTTC. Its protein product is CASSADRAGYTF.

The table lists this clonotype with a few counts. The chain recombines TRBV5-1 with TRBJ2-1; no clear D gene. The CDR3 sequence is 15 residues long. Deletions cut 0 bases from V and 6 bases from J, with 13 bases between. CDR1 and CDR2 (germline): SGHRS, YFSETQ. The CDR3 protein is CASSLVQRGVNEQFF. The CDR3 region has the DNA TGCGCCAGCAGCTTGGTTCAGCGTGGGGTCAATGAGCAGTTCTTC.

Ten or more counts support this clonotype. In DNA form, the CDR3 reads TGTGCCACACAGAACACCGGGGAGCTGTTTTTT. As protein: CATQNTGELFF. J is TRBJ2-2 and V is TRBV7-8; D uncertain. Trimming pared 10 bases from V and 1 base from J, leaving 4 bases between. This CDR3 contains 11 residues. The germline CDR1 and CDR2 sequences are SGHVS and FQNEAQ.

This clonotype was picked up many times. The CDR3 here is CASSQRLGTFPFEQYF. CDR3 nucleotide sequence: TGTGCCAGCAGCCAAAGACTGGGGACATTCCCCTTCGAGCAGTACTTC. J is TRBJ2-7 and V is TRBV3-1; a possible D gene is TRBD1 (6 bases). Germline CDR1 reads LGHDT; CDR2 reads YNNKEL (reference sequence). V gave up 2 bases and J gave up 6 bases, with 20 bases separating them. This CDR3 is 16 amino acids long.

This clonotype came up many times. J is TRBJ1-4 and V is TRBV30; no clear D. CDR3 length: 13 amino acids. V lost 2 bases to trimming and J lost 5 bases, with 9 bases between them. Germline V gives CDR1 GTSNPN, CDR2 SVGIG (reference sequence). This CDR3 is CAWSRRNNEKLFF. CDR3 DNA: TGTGCCTGGAGTCGACGGAACAATGAAAAACTGTTTTTT. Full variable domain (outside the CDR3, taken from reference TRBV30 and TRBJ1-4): SQTIHQWPATLVQPVGSPLSLECTVEGTSNPNLYWYRQAAGRGLQLLFYSVGIGQISSEVPQNLSASRPQDRQFILSSKKLLLSDSGFYLCAWSRRNNEKLFFGSGTQLSVL.

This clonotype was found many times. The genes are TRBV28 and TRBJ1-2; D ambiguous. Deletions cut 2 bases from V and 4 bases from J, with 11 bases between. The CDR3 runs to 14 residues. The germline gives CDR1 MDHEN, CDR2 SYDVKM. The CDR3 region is CASSLIREPYGYTF. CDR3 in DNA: TGTGCCAGCAGTTTAATTAGGGAACCCTATGGCTACACCTTC.

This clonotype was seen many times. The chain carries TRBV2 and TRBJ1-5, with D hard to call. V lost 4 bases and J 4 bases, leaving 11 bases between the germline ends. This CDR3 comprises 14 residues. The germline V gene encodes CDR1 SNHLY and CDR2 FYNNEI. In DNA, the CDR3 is TGTGCCAGCAGTGCAACAAGGAGGAATCAGCCCCAGCATTTT. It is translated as CASSATRRNQPQHF.

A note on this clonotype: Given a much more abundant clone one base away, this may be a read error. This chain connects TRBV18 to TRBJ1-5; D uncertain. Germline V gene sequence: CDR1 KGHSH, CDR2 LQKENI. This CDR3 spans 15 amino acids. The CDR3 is CASTPENEGGQPQHF. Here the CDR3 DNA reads TGTGCCAGCACACCAGAAAACGAAGGAGGGCAGCCCCAGCATTTT.

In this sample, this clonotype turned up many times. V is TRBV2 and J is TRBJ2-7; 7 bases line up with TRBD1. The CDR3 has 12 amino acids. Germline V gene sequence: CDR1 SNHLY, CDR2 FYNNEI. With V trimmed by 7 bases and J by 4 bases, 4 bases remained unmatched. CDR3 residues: CASNPQGYEQYF. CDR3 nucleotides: TGTGCCAGCAACCCACAGGGGTACGAGCAGTACTTC.

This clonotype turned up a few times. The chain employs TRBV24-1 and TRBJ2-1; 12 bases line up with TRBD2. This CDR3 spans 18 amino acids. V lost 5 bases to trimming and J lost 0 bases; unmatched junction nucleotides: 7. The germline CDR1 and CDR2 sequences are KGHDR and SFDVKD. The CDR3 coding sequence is TGTGCCACCAGTGCTGGGCTAGCGGGAGGGAGCTCCTACAATGAGCAGTTCTTC. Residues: CATSAGLAGGSSYNEQFF.

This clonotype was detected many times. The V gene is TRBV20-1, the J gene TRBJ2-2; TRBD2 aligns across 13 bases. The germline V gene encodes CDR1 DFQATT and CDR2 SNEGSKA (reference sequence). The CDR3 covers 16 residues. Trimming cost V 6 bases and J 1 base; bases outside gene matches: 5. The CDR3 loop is CSARTSGGENTGELFF. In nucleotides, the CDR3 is TGCAGTGCGCGGACTAGCGGGGGCGAGAACACCGGGGAGCTGTTTTTT.

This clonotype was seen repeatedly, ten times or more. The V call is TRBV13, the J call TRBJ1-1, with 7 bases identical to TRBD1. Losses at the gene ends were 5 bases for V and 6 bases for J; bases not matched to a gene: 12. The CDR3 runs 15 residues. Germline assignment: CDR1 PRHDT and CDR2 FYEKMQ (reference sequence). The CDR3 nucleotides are TGTGCCAGCAGCAGCGGGCCCCATCAGGGGGCTGAAGCTTTCTTT. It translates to CASSSGPHQGAEAFF. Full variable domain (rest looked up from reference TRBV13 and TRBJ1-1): AAGVIQSPRHLIKEKRETATLKCYPIPRHDTVYWYQQGPGQDPQFLISFYEKMQSDKGSIPDRFSAQQFSDYHSELNMSSLELGDSALYFCASSSGPHQGAEAFFGQGTRLTVV.

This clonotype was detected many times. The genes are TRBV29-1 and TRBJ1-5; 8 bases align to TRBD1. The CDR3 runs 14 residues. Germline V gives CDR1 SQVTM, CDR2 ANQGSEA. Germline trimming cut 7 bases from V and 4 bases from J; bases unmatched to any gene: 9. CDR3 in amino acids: CSDQRTGPNQPQHF. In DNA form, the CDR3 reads TGCAGCGACCAGAGGACAGGGCCTAATCAGCCCCAGCATTTT.

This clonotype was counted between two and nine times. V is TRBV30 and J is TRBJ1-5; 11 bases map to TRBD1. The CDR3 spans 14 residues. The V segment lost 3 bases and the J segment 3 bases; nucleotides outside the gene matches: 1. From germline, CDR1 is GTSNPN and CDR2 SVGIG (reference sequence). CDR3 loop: CAWRGQGVNQPQHF. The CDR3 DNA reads TGTGCCTGGAGGGGACAGGGGGTCAATCAGCCCCAGCATTTT. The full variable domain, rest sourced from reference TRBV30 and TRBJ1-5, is SQTIHQWPATLVQPVGSPLSLECTVEGTSNPNLYWYRQAAGRGLQLLFYSVGIGQISSEVPQNLSASRPQDRQFILSSKKLLLSDSGFYLCAWRGQGVNQPQHFGDGTRLSIL.

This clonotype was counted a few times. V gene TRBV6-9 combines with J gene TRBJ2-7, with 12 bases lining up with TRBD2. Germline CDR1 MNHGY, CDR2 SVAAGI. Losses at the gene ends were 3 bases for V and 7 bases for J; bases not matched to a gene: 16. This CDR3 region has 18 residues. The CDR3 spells CASSYFPPRLAGASEQYF. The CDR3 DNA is TGTGCCAGCAGTTACTTCCCTCCCAGACTAGCGGGAGCGTCGGAGCAGTACTTC.

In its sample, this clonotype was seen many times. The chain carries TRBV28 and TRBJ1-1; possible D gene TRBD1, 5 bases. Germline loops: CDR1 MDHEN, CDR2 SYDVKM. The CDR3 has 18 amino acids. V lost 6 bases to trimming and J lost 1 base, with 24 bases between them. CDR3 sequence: CASRSILGAPLQNTEAFF. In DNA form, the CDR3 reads TGTGCCAGCAGGTCAATTCTAGGGGCGCCACTTCAGAACACTGAAGCTTTCTTT.

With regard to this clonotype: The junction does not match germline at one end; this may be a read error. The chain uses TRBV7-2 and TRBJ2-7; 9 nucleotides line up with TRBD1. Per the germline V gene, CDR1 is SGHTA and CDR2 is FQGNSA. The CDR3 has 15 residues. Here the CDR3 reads CASSLLPGQGYGQYF. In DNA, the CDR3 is TGTGCCAGCAGCTTATTACCGGGACAGGGATACGGGCAGTACTTC. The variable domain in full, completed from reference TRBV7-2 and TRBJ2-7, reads GAGVSQSPSNKVTEKGKDVELRCDPISGHTALYWYRQSLGQGLEFLIYFQGNSAPDKSGLPSDRFSAERTGGSVSTLTIQRTQQEDSAVYLCASSLLPGQGYGQYFGPGTRLTVT.

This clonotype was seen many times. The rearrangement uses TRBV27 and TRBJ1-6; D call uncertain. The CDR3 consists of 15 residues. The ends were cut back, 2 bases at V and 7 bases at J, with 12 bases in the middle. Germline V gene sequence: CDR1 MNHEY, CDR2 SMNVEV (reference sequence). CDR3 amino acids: CASSLNRPSNSPLHF. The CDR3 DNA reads TGTGCCAGCAGTTTAAATAGGCCGTCGAATTCACCCCTCCACTTT.

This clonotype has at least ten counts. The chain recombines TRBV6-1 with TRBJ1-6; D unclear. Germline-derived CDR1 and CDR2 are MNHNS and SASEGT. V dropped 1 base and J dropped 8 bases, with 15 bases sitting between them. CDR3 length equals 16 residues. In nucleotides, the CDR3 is TGTGCCAGCAGTGAAGGGCAGCTCACGGGCCATTCACCCCTCCACTTT. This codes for CASSEGQLTGHSPLHF.

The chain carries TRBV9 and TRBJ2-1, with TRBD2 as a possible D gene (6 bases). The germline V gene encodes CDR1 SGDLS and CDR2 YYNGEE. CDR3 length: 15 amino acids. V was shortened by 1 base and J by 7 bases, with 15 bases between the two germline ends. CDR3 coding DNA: TGTGCCAGCAGCGTATGGCCTAGCGTGGGGAATGAGCAGTTCTTC. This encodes CASSVWPSVGNEQFF. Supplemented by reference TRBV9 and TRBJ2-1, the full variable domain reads DSGVTQTPKHLITATGQRVTLRCSPRSGDLSVYWYQQSLDQGLQFLIQYYNGEERAKGNILERFSAQQFPDLHSELNLSSLELGDSALYFCASSVWPSVGNEQFFGPGTRLTVL.

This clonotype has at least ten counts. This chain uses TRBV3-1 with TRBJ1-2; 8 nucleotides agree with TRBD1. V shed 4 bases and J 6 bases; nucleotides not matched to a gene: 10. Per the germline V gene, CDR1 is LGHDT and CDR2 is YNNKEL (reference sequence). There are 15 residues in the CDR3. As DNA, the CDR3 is TGTGCCAGCAGCCCATCTGCAGGGGGCGCGAATGGCTACACCTTC. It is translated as CASSPSAGGANGYTF. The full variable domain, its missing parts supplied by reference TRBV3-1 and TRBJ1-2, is DTAVSQTPKYLVTQMGNDKSIKCEQNLGHDTMYWYKQDSKKFLKIMFSYNNKELIINETVPNRFSPKSPDKAHLNLHINSLELGDSAVYFCASSPSAGGANGYTFGSGTRLTVV.